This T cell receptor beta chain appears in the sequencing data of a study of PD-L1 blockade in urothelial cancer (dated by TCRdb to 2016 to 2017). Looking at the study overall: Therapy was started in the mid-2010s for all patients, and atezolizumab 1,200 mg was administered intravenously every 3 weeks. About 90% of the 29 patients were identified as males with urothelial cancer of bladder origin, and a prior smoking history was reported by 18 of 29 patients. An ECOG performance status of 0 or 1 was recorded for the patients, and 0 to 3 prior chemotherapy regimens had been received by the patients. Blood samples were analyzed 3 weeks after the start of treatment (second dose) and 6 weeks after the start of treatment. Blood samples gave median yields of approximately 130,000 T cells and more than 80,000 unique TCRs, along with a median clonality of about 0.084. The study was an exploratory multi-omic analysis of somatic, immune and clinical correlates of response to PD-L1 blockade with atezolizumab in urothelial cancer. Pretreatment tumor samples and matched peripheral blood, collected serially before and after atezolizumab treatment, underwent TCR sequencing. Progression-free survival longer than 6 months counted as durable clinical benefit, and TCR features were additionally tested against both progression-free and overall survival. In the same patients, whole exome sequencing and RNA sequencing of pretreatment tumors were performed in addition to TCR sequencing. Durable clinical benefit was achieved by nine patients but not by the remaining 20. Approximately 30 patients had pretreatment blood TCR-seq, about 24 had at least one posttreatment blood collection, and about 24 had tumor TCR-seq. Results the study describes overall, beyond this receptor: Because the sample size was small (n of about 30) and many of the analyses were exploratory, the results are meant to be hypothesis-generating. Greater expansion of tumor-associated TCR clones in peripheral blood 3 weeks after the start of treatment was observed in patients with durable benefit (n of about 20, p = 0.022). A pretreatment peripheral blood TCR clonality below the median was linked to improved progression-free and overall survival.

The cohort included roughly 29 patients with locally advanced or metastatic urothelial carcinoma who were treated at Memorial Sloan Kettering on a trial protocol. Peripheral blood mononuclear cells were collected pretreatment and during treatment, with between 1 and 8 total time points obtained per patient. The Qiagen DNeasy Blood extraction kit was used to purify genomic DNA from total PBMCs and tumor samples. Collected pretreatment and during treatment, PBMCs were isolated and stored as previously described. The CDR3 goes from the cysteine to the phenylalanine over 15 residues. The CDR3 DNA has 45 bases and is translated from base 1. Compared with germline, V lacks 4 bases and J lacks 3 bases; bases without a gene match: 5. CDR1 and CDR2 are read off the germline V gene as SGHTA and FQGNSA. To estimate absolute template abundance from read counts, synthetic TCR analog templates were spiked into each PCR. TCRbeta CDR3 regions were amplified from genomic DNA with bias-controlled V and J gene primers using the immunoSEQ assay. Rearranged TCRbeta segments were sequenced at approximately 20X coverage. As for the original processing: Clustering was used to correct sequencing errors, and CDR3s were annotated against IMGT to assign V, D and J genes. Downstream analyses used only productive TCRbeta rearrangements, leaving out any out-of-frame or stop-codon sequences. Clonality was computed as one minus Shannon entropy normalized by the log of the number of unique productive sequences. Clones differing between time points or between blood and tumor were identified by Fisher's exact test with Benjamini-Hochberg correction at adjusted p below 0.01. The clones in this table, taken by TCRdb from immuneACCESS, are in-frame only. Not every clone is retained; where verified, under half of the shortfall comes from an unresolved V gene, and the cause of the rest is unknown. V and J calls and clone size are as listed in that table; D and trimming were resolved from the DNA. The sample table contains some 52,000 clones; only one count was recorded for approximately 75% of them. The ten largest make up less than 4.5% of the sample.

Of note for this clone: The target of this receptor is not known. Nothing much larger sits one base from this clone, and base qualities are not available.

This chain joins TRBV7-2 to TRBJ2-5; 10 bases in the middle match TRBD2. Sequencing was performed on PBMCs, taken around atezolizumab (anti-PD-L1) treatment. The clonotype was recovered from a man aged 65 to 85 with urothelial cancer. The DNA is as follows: TGTGCCAGCAGCTCGCCAGCGGGGGGGAAAGAGACCCAGTACTTC. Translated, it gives CASSSPAGGKETQYF.